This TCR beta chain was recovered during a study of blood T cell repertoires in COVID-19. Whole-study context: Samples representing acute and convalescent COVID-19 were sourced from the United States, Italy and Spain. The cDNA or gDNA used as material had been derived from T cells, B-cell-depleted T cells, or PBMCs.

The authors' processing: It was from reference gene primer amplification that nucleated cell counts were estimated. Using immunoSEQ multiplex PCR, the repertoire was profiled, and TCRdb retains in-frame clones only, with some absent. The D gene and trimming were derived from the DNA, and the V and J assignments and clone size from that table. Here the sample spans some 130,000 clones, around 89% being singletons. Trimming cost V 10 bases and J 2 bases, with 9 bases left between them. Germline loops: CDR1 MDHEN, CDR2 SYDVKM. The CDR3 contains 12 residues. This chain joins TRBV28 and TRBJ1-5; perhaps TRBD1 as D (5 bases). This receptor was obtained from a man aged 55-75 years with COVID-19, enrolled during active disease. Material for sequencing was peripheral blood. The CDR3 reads CATGGGNQPQHF. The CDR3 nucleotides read TGTGCCACCGGGGGGGGCAATCAGCCCCAGCATTTT.